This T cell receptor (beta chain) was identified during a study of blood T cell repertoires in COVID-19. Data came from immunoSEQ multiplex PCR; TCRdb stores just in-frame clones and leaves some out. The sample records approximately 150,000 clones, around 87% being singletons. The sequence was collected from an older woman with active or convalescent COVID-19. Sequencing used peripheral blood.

The CDR3 coding sequence is TGTGCCAGCAGCTTGGCGTCTAGCACAGATACGCAGTATTTT. Amino acid sequence: CASSLASSTDTQYF. The gene calls are TRBV5-5 and TRBJ2-3; D uncertain. Per the germline V gene, CDR1 is SGHKS and CDR2 is YYEKEE (reference sequence). This CDR3 is built from 14 residues. V lost 0 bases and J lost 0, with 5 bases in between.